The 25 T cell receptor beta chains below were found in one sample sequenced in a study of blood T cell repertoires in COVID-19. Sequencing was performed with immunoSEQ multiplex PCR; in TCRdb, only in-frame clones are kept and a portion is missing. The table has about 260,000 clones, roughly 88% seen once. The sequencing sample was made of peripheral blood. Every receptor here comes from a human donor in a cohort sampled during active COVID-19.

The chain couples TRBV30 to TRBJ2-7; D unresolved. Per germline, CDR1 GTSNPN and CDR2 SVGIG (reference sequence). The CDR3 totals 13 residues. V lost 3 bases to trimming and J lost 3 bases, with 12 bases between them. CDR3 residues: CAWSVWSVYEQYF. CDR3 nucleotide sequence: TGTGCCTGGAGCGTGTGGTCAGTCTACGAGCAGTACTTC.

In nucleotides, the CDR3 is TGCAGCGCTGGCATACAGGGGCTTGGCTACACCTTC. Residues: CSAGIQGLGYTF. The gene calls are TRBV29-1 and TRBJ1-2, with 7 bases that match TRBD1. Trimming cost V 7 bases and J 7 bases; bases outside gene matches: 9. The CDR3 covers 12 residues. Germline V gives CDR1 SQVTM, CDR2 ANQGSEA.

This sequence joins TRBV3-1 (or the pseudogene TRBV3-2) and TRBJ2-6; D may be TRBD1 (5 bases). Trimming stripped 1 base from V and 0 bases from J, with 13 bases between. CDR1 and CDR2 from the germline V gene are LGHDT and YNNKEL (reference sequence). This CDR3 region has 18 residues. CDR3: CASSQVWGSPSGANVLTF. In DNA form, the CDR3 reads TGTGCCAGCAGCCAAGTGTGGGGCTCCCCCTCTGGGGCCAACGTCCTGACTTTC.

V and J are TRBV5-4 and TRBJ2-1, with a tentative D call TRBD1 (6 bases). CDR1 and CDR2 (germline): SGHNT, YYREEE (reference sequence). This CDR3 contains 15 residues. The V and J ends lost 0 bases and 5 bases respectively, with 12 bases between them. CDR3 nucleotide sequence: TGTGCCAGCAGCTTGGAACAGGGTGAGAACAATGAGCAGTTCTTC. Residues: CASSLEQGENNEQFF.

CDR3 in DNA: TGTGCCAGCAGCCCGGACAGGGGCAATCAGCCCCAGCATTTT. It specifies CASSPDRGNQPQHF. The chain has TRBV6-4 and TRBJ1-5; 8 positions match TRBD1. J gave up 2 bases and V 6 bases, and 3 bases lay outside the gene matches. The CDR3 loop spans 14 amino acids. CDR1 is MRHNA, CDR2 SNTAGT, per germline.

This chain joins TRBV27 and TRBJ2-1, with D possibly matching TRBD2 (5 bases). CDR1 and CDR2 (germline): MNHEY, SMNVEV (reference sequence). Trimming removed 6 bases at V and 4 bases at J, with 16 bases between. CDR3 length: 15 amino acids. The CDR3 DNA reads TGTGCCAGCAGCCATCGGGGATACAATTACAATGAGCAGTTCTTC. This gives the protein CASSHRGYNYNEQFF.

V usage is TRBV7-8 and J usage is TRBJ1-5; a possible D gene is TRBD1 (5 bases). Germline values: CDR1 SGHVS, CDR2 FQNEAQ. Trimming shortened V by 2 bases and J by 4 bases, and 15 bases separated the two germline ends. CDR3 length: 16 residues. The CDR3 reads CASSLLWGDPNQPQHF. For the CDR3, the DNA is TGTGCCAGCAGCTTACTTTGGGGGGACCCAAATCAGCCCCAGCATTTT. Full variable domain (outside the CDR3, taken from reference TRBV7-8 and TRBJ1-5): GAGVSQSPRYKVAKRGQDVALRCDPISGHVSLFWYQQALGQGPEFLTYFQNEAQLDKSGLPSDRFFAERPEGSVSTLKIQRTQQEDSAVYLCASSLLWGDPNQPQHFGDGTRLSIL.

The chain joins TRBV5-4 to TRBJ2-7; 7 bases are shared with TRBD2. Germline V gene lookup returns CDR1 SGHNT and CDR2 YYREEE (reference sequence). The CDR3 totals 13 residues. With 2 bases clipped from V and 5 bases from J, the junction kept 4 bases outside the gene matches. CDR3 nucleotide sequence: TGTGCCAGCAGCTTAGGACTAGGGAACGAGCAGTACTTC. Translated, it gives CASSLGLGNEQYF.

This chain uses TRBV19 with TRBJ1-5, with TRBD1 matching over 7 bases. Germline CDR1 and CDR2: LNHDA and SQIVND (reference sequence). With 7 bases clipped from V and 0 bases from J, the junction kept 9 bases outside the gene matches. The CDR3 contains 16 residues. DNA for the CDR3: TGTGCCAGTACCAGGGGGTCCCGTCGTAGCAATCAGCCCCAGCATTTT. Its protein is CASTRGSRRSNQPQHF. Supplemented by reference TRBV19 and TRBJ1-5, the full variable domain reads DGGITQSPKYLFRKEGQNVTLSCEQNLNHDAMYWYRQDPGQGLRLIYYSQIVNDFQKGDIAEGYSVSREKKESFPLTVTSAQKNPTAFYLCASTRGSRRSNQPQHFGDGTRLSIL.

Concerning this clone itself: A junction boundary mismatches the germline segment, possibly from a read error. J is TRBJ2-2 and V is TRBV4-3; possible D gene TRBD2, 7 bases. The CDR3 has 15 amino acids. Germline V gene data show CDR1 as LGHNA and CDR2 as YSLEER. This chain's CDR3 is CARSQGGVGTGELFF. DNA for the CDR3: TGCGCCCGCAGCCAAGGGGGGGTGGGCACCGGGGAGCTGTTTTTT.

The V gene is TRBV4-3, the J gene TRBJ1-1; perhaps TRBD1 as D (6 bases). Trimming cost V 0 bases and J 11 bases, with 19 bases left between them. Germline V gives CDR1 LGHNA, CDR2 YSLEER. This CDR3 has 15 amino acids. CDR3 sequence (DNA): TGCGCCAGCAGCCAAGATAAACAAACAGGGCCGACGGCTTTCTTT. Translation gives CASSQDKQTGPTAFF.

The genes are TRBV7-9 and TRBJ2-1, with 14 bases that match TRBD2. The CDR3 is 19 amino acids. Germline V gene lookup returns CDR1 SEHNR and CDR2 FQNEAQ (reference sequence). Unmatched junction bases numbered 12, after V lost 6 bases and J lost 2 bases. The CDR3 nucleotides read TGTGCCAGCAGAAAAACCGGGACTAGCGGGAGCAACCCCTACAATGAGCAGTTCTTC. Amino acid sequence: CASRKTGTSGSNPYNEQFF.

J is TRBJ2-3 and V is TRBV24-1, with 9 bases matching TRBD1. The germline V gene has CDR1 KGHDR and CDR2 SFDVKD. V shed 6 bases and J 4 bases; nucleotides not matched to a gene: 4. The CDR3 runs 14 residues. CDR3 DNA sequence: TGTGCCACCAGTTCCGGGACAGGGCCAGATACGCAGTATTTT. The encoded protein is CATSSGTGPDTQYF.

The rearrangement uses TRBV10-3 and TRBJ1-5, with 7 bases identical to TRBD1. Germline assignment: CDR1 ENHRY and CDR2 SYGVKD. CDR3 length: 14 amino acids. V shed 4 bases and J 1 base; nucleotides not matched to a gene: 1. The DNA for the CDR3 is TGTGCCATCAGTGGGGGACAGAGCAATCAGCCCCAGCATTTT. Protein: CAISGGQSNQPQHF.

The chain is built from TRBV28 and TRBJ2-3; D perhaps matches TRBD2 (5 bases). V was cut by 5 bases and J by 4 bases, with 16 bases left in between. CDR1 is MDHEN and CDR2 is SYDVKM in the germline V gene. The CDR3 spans 15 residues. CDR3 sequence (DNA): TGTGCCAGCAGTCCTAGGGCCGGGAAGTCAGATACGCAGTATTTT. As protein: CASSPRAGKSDTQYF.

The J gene is TRBJ1-5, the V gene TRBV7-2; no firm D call. Germline V lookup: CDR1 SGHTA, CDR2 FQGNSA. V shed 2 bases and J shed 1 base, with 6 bases lying between them. This CDR3 region has 14 residues. In DNA, the CDR3 is TGTGCCAGCAGCTTAACAGTCAGCAATCAGCCCCAGCATTTT. As protein: CASSLTVSNQPQHF.

The gene calls are TRBV30 and TRBJ1-1; 10 nucleotides align to TRBD1. The trim removed 3 bases at V and 11 bases at J, leaving 18 bases unmatched. This CDR3 contains 16 residues. Germline-derived CDR1 and CDR2 are GTSNPN and SVGIG (reference sequence). The CDR3 loop is CAWRRNPGTGVVPAFF. Written as DNA, the CDR3 is TGTGCCTGGAGGAGAAATCCCGGGACAGGGGTAGTCCCCGCTTTCTTT. Looking up the rest from reference TRBV30 and TRBJ1-1 gives the full variable domain: SQTIHQWPATLVQPVGSPLSLECTVEGTSNPNLYWYRQAAGRGLQLLFYSVGIGQISSEVPQNLSASRPQDRQFILSSKKLLLSDSGFYLCAWRRNPGTGVVPAFFGQGTRLTVV.

This rearrangement joins TRBV9 to TRBJ2-2; D perhaps matches TRBD1 (6 bases). The CDR3 loop spans 17 amino acids. V lost 3 bases, J lost 1 base, and 16 bases lay in between. Germline lookup yields CDR1 SGDLS and CDR2 YYNGEE. This CDR3 reads CASSANPGQWNTGELFF. CDR3 nucleotide sequence: TGTGCCAGCAGCGCCAACCCAGGACAGTGGAACACCGGGGAGCTGTTTTTT.

The chain couples TRBV28 to TRBJ1-5; the D is unclear. CDR3 length: 17 amino acids. Germline lookup yields CDR1 MDHEN and CDR2 SYDVKM. V was cut by 7 bases and J by 5 bases, with 24 bases left in between. The CDR3 here is CASNGFGGFATDQPQHF. As DNA, the CDR3 is TGTGCCAGCAATGGGTTCGGAGGGTTCGCAACTGATCAGCCCCAGCATTTT.

This chain joins TRBV4-3 and TRBJ1-3, with no clear D. Trimming pared 4 bases from V and 3 bases from J, leaving 10 bases between. The length of the CDR3 is 14 residues. The germline V gene encodes CDR1 LGHNA and CDR2 YSLEER. CDR3 residues: CASSPLEGGNTIYF. The CDR3 DNA reads TGCGCCAGCAGCCCCCTTGAGGGTGGAAACACCATATATTTT.

V is TRBV6-5 and J is TRBJ2-7; D is undetermined. Germline V CDR1 and CDR2: MNHEY, SVGAGI. V lost 2 bases and J lost 2, with 7 bases in between. The length of the CDR3 is 13 residues. CDR3 loop: CASSYRQAYEQYF. Here the CDR3 DNA reads TGTGCCAGCAGTTACAGGCAGGCCTACGAGCAGTACTTC.

This clone was observed a few times. The chain links TRBV19 to TRBJ2-7; 7 bases are a match to TRBD1. Per germline, CDR1 LNHDA and CDR2 SQIVND (reference sequence). V lost 5 bases, J lost 4 bases, and 2 bases stayed unmatched. The CDR3 consists of 12 residues. The CDR3 region has the DNA TGTGCCAGTAGTGCGACAGGGTACGAGCAGTACTTC. Translation gives CASSATGYEQYF.

The genes are TRBV3-1 (or the pseudogene TRBV3-2) and TRBJ2-7; TRBD2 is a possible D gene (6 bases). Germline CDR1 LGHDT, CDR2 YNNKEL (reference sequence). V dropped 3 bases and J dropped 0 bases, with 12 bases sitting between them. CDR3 size: 15 residues. The CDR3 bases are TGTGCCAGCAGCCATTGGGAGGAAAGCTCCTACGAGCAGTACTTC. Encoded protein: CASSHWEESSYEQYF.

The CDR3 DNA reads as TGTGCCAGTAGTATAGGTACAGGGACGCTTCGTCAGGACACTGAAGCTTTCTTT. Its protein product is CASSIGTGTLRQDTEAFF. This rearrangement joins TRBV19 to TRBJ1-1; D possibly corresponds to TRBD1 (6 bases). CDR1 LNHDA and CDR2 SQIVND come from the germline V gene (reference sequence). Between the trimmed V and J ends, which lost 1 base and 3 bases, there was a span of 21 bases. This CDR3 has 18 residues.

The chain recombines TRBV7-9 with TRBJ1-2; 10 nucleotides align to TRBD1. V shed 3 bases, J shed 6 bases, and the junction held 1 base outside the gene matches. CDR3 length: 13 residues. The germline V gene has CDR1 SEHNR and CDR2 FQNEAQ (reference sequence). For the CDR3, the DNA is TGTGCCAGCAGCTTTGACAGGGGGCATGGCTACACCTTC. Residues: CASSFDRGHGYTF.